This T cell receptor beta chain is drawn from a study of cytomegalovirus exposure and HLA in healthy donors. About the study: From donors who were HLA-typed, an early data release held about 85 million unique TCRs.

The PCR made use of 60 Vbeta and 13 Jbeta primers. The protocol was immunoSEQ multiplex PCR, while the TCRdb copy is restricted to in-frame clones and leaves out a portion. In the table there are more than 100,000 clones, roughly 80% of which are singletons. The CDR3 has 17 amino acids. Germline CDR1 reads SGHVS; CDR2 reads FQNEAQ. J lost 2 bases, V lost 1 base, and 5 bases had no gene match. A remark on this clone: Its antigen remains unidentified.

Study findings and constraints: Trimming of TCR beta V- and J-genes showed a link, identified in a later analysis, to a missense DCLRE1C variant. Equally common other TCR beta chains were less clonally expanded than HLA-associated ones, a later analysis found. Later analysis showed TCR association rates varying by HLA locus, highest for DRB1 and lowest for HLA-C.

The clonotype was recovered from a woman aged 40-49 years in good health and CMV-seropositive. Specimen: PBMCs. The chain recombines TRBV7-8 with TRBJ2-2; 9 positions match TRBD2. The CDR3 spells CASSLVAAGGNTGELFF. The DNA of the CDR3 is TGTGCCAGCAGCTTAGTGGCAGCGGGGGGTAACACCGGGGAGCTGTTTTTT.